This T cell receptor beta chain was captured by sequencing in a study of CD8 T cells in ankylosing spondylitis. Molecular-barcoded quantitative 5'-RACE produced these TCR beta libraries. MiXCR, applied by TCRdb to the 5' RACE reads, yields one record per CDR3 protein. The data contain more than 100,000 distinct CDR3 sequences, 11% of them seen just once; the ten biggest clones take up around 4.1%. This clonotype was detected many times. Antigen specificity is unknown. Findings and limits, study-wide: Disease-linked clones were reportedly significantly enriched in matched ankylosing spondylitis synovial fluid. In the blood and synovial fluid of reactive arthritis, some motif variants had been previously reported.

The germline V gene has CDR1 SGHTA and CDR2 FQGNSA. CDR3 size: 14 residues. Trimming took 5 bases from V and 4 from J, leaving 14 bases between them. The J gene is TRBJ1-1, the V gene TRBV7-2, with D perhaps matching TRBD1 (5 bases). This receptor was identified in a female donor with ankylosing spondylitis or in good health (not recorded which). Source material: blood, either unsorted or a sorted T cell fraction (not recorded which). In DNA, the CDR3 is TGTGCCAGCAGCCTCGGACACGGTGGCACTGAAGCTTTCTTT. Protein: CASSLGHGGTEAFF.